The text below deals with one T cell receptor (beta chain). Its antigen is not identified. Germline CDR1 reads MDHEN; CDR2 reads SYDVKM. The CDR3 spans 14 residues. With 6 bases clipped from V and 2 bases from J, the junction kept 7 bases outside the gene matches. Conventional CD4+ T cells were sorted from blood as CD25-low CD127-high cells. The sample originates from a study of regulatory and conventional T cells in RAG deficiency. General study findings and limits: RAG-deficient patients showed markedly lower Shannon entropy and higher Simpson indices than control T-cell subsets. Omenn syndrome and CID/AS patients had 80 to 100-fold fewer unique Treg TCR beta sequences, versus approximately 10-fold elsewhere. Patient subsets had shorter CDR3s; Omenn Treg-Tconv overlap exceeded 75%.

Data came from immunoSEQ multiplex PCR; TCRdb stores just in-frame clones and leaves some out. The sample has 20,000 to 25,000 clones; around 95% are singletons. The same sample was also used in a study of regulatory T cells. That work states: Amplification used 52 TRBV primers and 13 TRBJ primers. Regulatory T cells showed the strongest V-J pair restriction and V/J gene skewing among patient repertoires.

The rearrangement uses TRBV28 and TRBJ2-7, with TRBD1 matching over 7 bases. The TCR was taken from a human donor in good health. Sequencing was performed on CD25- CD4+ T cells sorted from blood. CDR3: CASSTPGQAYEQYF. In DNA, the CDR3 is TGTGCCAGCAGCACCCCTGGACAGGCCTACGAGCAGTACTTC.